This entry concerns a single TCR beta chain. What antigen it recognizes has not been identified. Base quality data are lacking; no much larger clone is found one base away. PTCy-treated patients were drawn from a prospective multi-institutional clinical trial. Peripheral blood and bone marrow mononuclear cells were isolated by Ficoll-Hypaque density centrifugation and cryopreserved. Genomic DNA was the input for TRB sequencing, which was run either with the immunoSEQ assay at survey resolution or with the hsTCRB kit. Regarding the original processing steps: The immunoSEQ software handled initial read processing, and the LymphoSeq R package was used for repertoire analyses. Clonality was calculated as 1 minus normalized Shannon entropy, and the Gini coefficient was also calculated for each TRB dataset. Phenotypes of unsorted samples were inferred by mapping TRB sequences from sorted subsets of the recipient or donor onto unsorted samples of the same recipient. TCRdb took over this immuneACCESS table, retaining in-frame rearrangements with V and J assigned. Such tables are incomplete; in checked studies, under half of the missing clones stem from an unresolved V gene, and the remainder is unexplained. V and J calls plus clone size are reproduced from that table; the DNA served to infer D and trimming. This sample is represented by about 52,000 clones; 86% of them were singletons. In total, the top ten clones hold approximately 2.8% of the sample.

This sample was included in a study of T cells after posttransplantation cyclophosphamide (dated by TCRdb to about 2016). About the investigation overall: Using TRB sequencing, the study followed how the T cell repertoire rebuilt after myeloablative bone marrow transplantation with posttransplantation cyclophosphamide given as GVHD prophylaxis. TRA and TRB clonality were tightly correlated in roughly ten samples, so subsequent TCR analyses focused on TRB only. Samples from a few dozen PTCy-treated patients, along with samples from 15 to 20 of their related bone marrow donors, underwent antigen receptor sequencing. Public TRB sequences were checked against a database of over 3,500 sequences associated with responses to pathogens, tumor antigens, self-antigens and alloantigens. Blood from every one of the roughly 30 PTCy patients who had 1-year posttransplant specimens underwent TRB sequencing. TRB sequencing was also done on up to about 3 additional blood samples from 2 to 5.2 years after transplant in 3 patients, and on pretransplant blood from several patients. The full study reports these points: Across 35 to 45 patients, TRB clonality was highly associated with recipient CMV seropositivity and CMV reactivation, and diversity in PTCy patients was similar to diversity in CNI/methotrexate controls. Donor-recipient similarity was low at 1-2 months but rose over the first year, and later blood repertoires were often dominated by donor CD8+ memory clones. The TRB repertoires of T cells infiltrating skin or GI tract showed only limited overlap with the TRB repertoires of T cells in blood.

Based on the germline V gene, the CDR1 and CDR2 sequences are MNHNS and SASEGT. The trim is 4 bases for V and 4 bases for J, with a gap of 11 bases between the germline ends. From cysteine to phenylalanine, the CDR3 is 13 amino acids long. The read is trimmed to its CDR3 DNA, 39 bases read in frame from base 1. The receptor chain draws on TRBV6-1 and TRBJ2-7, with the D gene call left open. What was sequenced was PBMCs. The source of this sequence is a man aged 25-45 years with a blood cancer, CMV-positive, and with a related stem cell donor. Here is the DNA: TGTGCCAGCAGTGGAAGTTATACATACGAGCAGTACTTC. Protein translation: CASSGSYTYEQYF.